This entry lists 7 T cell receptor beta chains sequenced from one sample in a study of Graves' ophthalmopathy and Graves' hyperthyroidism. RNA transcripts yielded amplified TCR beta CDR3 regions. Amplification began with first-round RT-PCR using HTBI primers, then second-round multiplex PCR was performed. TCRdb reprocessed the multiplex PCR reads via MiXCR and lists one record per CDR3 protein. This sample carries hundreds of thousands of distinct CDR3 sequences, 14% of them seen once, and the ten largest clones take about 10%. Source material: blood. These receptor sequences come from a woman in her thirties with Graves' ophthalmopathy.

This chain uses TRBV6-2 or TRBV6-3 with TRBJ1-2; possible D gene TRBD1, 5 bases. This CDR3 contains 15 residues. V was pared by 6 bases and J by 5 bases, with 19 bases between. Germline assignment: CDR1 MNHEY and CDR2 SVGEGT. The CDR3 is CASSPWDPRSYGYTF. CDR3 in DNA: TGTGCCAGCAGCCCGTGGGACCCAAGGAGTTATGGCTACACCTTC.

This clonotype was seen at least ten times. The rearrangement joins TRBV11-3 to TRBJ2-5; TRBD2 aligns across 11 bases. The CDR3 length is 15 residues. In germline, CDR1 is SGHNT, CDR2 YENEEA. Unmatched junction bases numbered 4, after V lost 2 bases and J lost 5 bases. CDR3 sequence reads: CASSLLLAGAETQYF. The CDR3 DNA follows: TGTGCCAGCAGCTTACTACTAGCGGGGGCCGAGACCCAGTACTTC.

This clonotype was observed many times. This chain connects TRBV6-2 or TRBV6-3 to TRBJ1-5, with TRBD1 identical over 10 bases. With V trimmed by 2 bases and J by 2 bases, 9 bases remained unmatched. Germline V CDR1 and CDR2: MNHEY, SVGEGT. This CDR3 has 18 residues. The CDR3 DNA reads as TGTGCCAGCAGTTACCCTACTGGGACAGGGGAAGGCAATCAGCCCCAGCATTTT. Translating it yields CASSYPTGTGEGNQPQHF.

Points on this clonotype: Since a much larger clone is just one base distant, this may be a read error. The genes are TRBV6-1 and TRBJ2-7, with D unclear. With 6 bases removed from V and 1 base from J, the gap between germline ends came to 10 bases. The CDR3 sequence is 13 residues long. Germline V gene sequence: CDR1 MNHNS, CDR2 SASEGT. CDR3 sequence (DNA): TGTGCCAGCAGAGTCCCCCTATCCTACGAGCAGTACTTC. It codes for CASRVPLSYEQYF.

Ten or more counts support this clonotype. The chain combines TRBV6-1 with TRBJ1-2; weak D call: TRBD1 (6 bases). Trimming left V 10 bases short and J 5 bases short, with 20 bases between. The CDR3 is made up of 14 amino acids. CDR1 and CDR2 (germline): MNHNS, SASEGT. This CDR3 is CATELLTGGYGYTF. The CDR3 DNA reads as TGTGCCACCGAGCTCTTGACAGGAGGATATGGCTACACCTTC.

This clonotype was seen many times. The chain employs TRBV6-5 and TRBJ2-5; 8 nucleotides agree with TRBD1. V was pared by 4 bases and J by 5 bases, with 6 bases of the junction left unmatched. CDR3 length equals 14 residues. Per germline, CDR1 MNHEY and CDR2 SVGAGI. The CDR3 bases are TGTGCCAGCAGTTCCCCCAGGGGGCTGGAGACCCAGTACTTC. Translated: CASSSPRGLETQYF.

This clonotype was counted ten times or more. The chain employs TRBV3-1 and TRBJ1-2; D perhaps matches TRBD1 (6 bases). Germline lookup yields CDR1 LGHDT and CDR2 YNNKEL (reference sequence). V lost 5 bases to trimming and J lost 2 bases, with 12 bases between them. The CDR3 sequence is 14 residues long. The CDR3 region is CASSYTGTNYGYTF. CDR3 bases: TGTGCCAGCAGCTACACAGGGACCAACTATGGCTACACCTTC.